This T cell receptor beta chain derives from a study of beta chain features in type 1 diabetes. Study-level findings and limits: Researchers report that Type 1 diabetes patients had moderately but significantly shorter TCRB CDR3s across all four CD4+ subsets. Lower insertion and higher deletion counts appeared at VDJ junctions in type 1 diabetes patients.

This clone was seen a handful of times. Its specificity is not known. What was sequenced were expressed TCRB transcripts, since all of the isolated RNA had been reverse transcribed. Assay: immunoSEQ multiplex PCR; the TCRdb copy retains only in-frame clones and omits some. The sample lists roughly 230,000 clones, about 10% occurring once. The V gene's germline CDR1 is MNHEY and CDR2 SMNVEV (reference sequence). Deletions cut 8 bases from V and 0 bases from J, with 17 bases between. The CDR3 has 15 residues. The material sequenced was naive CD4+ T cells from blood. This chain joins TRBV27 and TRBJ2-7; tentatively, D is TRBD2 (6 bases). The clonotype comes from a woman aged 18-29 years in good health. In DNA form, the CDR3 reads TGTGCCAGCGCCTCGGAGGGCCTCCGCTCCTACGAGCAGTACTTC. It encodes CASASEGLRSYEQYF.